The clone carrying this TCR beta chain was seen only a few times. Disease duration was under 3 months in the ophthalmopathy patients, who also had a Clinical Activity Score of at least 3 and a NOSPECS grade of at least 4. Patients having uncontrolled infection, another autoimmune disease, pregnancy or lactation were not included. Diagnoses rested on clinical symptoms, serum thyroxine and TRAb, thyroid ultrasound and orbital computed tomography. The V and J ends lost 4 bases and 4 bases, in that order; junction bases with no gene match: 8. The CDR3 covers 16 residues. The V gene's germline CDR1 is SGHRS and CDR2 YFSETQ. Regions amplified from RNA transcripts were the TCR beta CDR3 regions. Carried out on the TCR CDR3, a first-round RT-PCR used the HTBI primer set. MiXCR, applied by TCRdb to the multiplex PCR reads, yields one record per CDR3 protein. The sample shows 300,000 to 500,000 distinct CDR3 sequences, roughly an eighth of them seen only once.

The sample originates from a study of T cells in Graves' hyperthyroidism and ophthalmopathy. About the research overall: Peripheral blood was acquired at first diagnosis, ahead of any therapy whatsoever.

The material sequenced was blood. V usage is TRBV5-1 and J usage is TRBJ2-2; 9 bases align to TRBD1. This clonotype was sampled from a man between 50 and 59 years old with Graves' ophthalmopathy. CDR3 region: CASSPSGTGITGELFF. CDR3 nucleotides: TGCGCCAGCAGCCCATCCGGGACAGGGATCACCGGGGAGCTGTTTTTT.